This T cell receptor beta chain was retrieved from a study of cytomegalovirus exposure and HLA in healthy donors. Study-level information: The approximately 120 validation repertoires used the same platform as the 650 to 750 first-cohort repertoires, a later analysis reported.

A remark on this clone: The antigen is undetermined.

This CDR3 is built from 17 residues. V was pared by 5 bases and J by 7 bases, with 14 bases of the junction left unmatched. CDR1 is SGHNT, CDR2 YYREEE, per germline (reference sequence). The table came from immunoSEQ multiplex PCR; TCRdb's copy has only in-frame clones and leaves some out. The data contain some 130,000 clones, about 80% of them singletons. Regarding the study as a whole: The listing of 150 to 200 TCR beta chains classed them as cytomegalovirus-associated.

The origin of this receptor is a man aged 30-40 years in good health and CMV-seropositive. What was sequenced was PBMCs. V usage is TRBV5-4 and J usage is TRBJ1-6; 8 bases align to TRBD1. In DNA, the CDR3 is TGTGCCAGCAGTATCAGGTCTGGACAGGGCGGGAATTCACCCCTCCACTTT. Its protein is CASSIRSGQGGNSPLHF. Complete variable domain (other parts from reference TRBV5-4 and TRBJ1-6): ETGVTQSPTHLIKTRGQQVTLRCSSQSGHNTVSWYQQALGQGPQFIFQYYREEENGRGNFPPRFSGLQFPNYSSELNVNALELDDSALYLCASSIRSGQGGNSPLHFGNGTRLTVT.